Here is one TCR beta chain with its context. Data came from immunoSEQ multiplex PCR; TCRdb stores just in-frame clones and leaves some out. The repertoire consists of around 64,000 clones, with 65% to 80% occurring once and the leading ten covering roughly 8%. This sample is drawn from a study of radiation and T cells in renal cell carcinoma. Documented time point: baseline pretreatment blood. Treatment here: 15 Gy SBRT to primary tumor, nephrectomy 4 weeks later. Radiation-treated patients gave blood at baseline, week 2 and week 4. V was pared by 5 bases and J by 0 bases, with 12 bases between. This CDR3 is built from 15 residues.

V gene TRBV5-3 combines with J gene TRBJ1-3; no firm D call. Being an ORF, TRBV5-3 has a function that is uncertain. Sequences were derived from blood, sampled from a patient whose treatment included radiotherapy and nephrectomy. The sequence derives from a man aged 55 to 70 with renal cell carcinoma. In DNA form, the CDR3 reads TGTGCCAGAAGTCCTAGAAGGAGCTCTGGAAACACCATATATTTT. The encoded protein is CARSPRRSSGNTIYF.